This entry describes one TCR beta chain. What it binds is not known. The treatment is: approximately 10-day PBMC culture with coronavirus spike peptide pools or control peptides (ViraFEST assay). Sequencing of DNA taken from cultured CD4+ T cells relied on the Oncomine TCR Beta short-read assay. In TCRdb, the PCR reads were re-called with MiXCR into one record per CDR3 protein. The data contain about 25,000 distinct CDR3 sequences, roughly 58% of them singletons. This sample is drawn from a study of vaccination and CD4 T cells after COVID-19. The CDR3 sequence is 16 residues long. Germline V lookup: CDR1 LNHDA, CDR2 SQIVND (reference sequence). V was pared by 3 bases and J by 1 base, with 4 bases of the junction left unmatched.

This sequence was found in a human donor who had recovered from COVID-19. The rearrangement joins TRBV19 to TRBJ2-2; 8 bases are shared with TRBD2. Material: CD4+ T cells from blood, cultured in vitro. CDR3 residues: CASSIFGTRNTGELFF. For the CDR3, the DNA is TGTGCCAGTAGTATTTTTGGGACTAGGAACACCGGGGAGCTGTTTTTT. The complete variable domain, with remaining parts taken from reference TRBV19 and TRBJ2-2, reads DGGITQSPKYLFRKEGQNVTLSCEQNLNHDAMYWYRQDPGQGLRLIYYSQIVNDFQKGDIAEGYSVSREKKESFPLTVTSAQKNPTAFYLCASSIFGTRNTGELFFGEGSRLTVL.